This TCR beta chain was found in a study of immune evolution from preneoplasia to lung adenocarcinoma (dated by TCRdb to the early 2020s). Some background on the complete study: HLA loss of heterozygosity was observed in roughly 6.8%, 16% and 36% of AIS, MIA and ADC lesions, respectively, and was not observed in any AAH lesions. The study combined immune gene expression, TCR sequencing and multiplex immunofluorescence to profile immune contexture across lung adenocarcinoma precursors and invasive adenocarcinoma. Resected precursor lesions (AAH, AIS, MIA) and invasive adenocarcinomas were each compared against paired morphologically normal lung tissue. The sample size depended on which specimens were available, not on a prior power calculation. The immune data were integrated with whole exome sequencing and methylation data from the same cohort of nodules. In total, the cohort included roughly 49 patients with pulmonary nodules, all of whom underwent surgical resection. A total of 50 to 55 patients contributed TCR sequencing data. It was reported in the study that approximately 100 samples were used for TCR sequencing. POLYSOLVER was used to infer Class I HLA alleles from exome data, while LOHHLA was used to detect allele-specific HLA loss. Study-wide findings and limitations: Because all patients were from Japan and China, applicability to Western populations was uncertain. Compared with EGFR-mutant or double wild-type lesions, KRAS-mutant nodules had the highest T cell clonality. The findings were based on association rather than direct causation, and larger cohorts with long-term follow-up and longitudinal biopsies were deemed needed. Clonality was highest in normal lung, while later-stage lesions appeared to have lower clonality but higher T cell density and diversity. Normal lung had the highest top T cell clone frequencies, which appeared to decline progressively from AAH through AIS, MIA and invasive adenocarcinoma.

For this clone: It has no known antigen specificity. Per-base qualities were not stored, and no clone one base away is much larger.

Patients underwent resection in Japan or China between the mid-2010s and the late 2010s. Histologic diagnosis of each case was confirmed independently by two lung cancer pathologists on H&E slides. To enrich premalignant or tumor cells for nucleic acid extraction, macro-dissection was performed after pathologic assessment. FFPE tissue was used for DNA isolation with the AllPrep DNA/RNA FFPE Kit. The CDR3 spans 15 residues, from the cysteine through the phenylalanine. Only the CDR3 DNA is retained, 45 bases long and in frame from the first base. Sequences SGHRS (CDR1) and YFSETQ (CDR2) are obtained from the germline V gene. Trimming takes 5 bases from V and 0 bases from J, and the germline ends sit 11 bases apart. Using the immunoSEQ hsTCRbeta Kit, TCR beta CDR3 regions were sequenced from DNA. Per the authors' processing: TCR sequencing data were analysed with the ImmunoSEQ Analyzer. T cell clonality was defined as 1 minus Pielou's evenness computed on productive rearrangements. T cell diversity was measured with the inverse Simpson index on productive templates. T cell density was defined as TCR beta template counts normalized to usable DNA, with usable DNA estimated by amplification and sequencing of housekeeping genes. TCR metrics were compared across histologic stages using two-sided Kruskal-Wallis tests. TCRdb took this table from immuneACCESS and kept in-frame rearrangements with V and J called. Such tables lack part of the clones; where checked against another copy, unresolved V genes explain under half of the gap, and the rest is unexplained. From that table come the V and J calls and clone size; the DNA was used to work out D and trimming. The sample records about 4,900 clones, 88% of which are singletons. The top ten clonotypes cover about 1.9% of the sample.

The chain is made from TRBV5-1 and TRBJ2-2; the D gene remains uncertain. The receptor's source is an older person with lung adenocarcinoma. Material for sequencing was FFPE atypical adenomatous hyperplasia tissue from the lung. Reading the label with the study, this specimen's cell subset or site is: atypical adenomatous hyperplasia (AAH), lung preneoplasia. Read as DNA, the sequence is TGCGCCAGCAGTCCTAGGATACCGAACACCGGGGAGCTGTTTTTT. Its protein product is CASSPRIPNTGELFF.